A selection of T cell receptor beta chains follows, all from one sample in a study of identical twins. TCRdb reanalysed the 5' RACE reads using MiXCR and keeps one entry per CDR3 protein. Of fewer than 500,000 distinct CDR3 sequences in the sample, around an eighth are singletons; the top ten hold 0.8% to 1%. These data were likewise used in another study, on yellow fever vaccine responses in identical twins.

Sequencing was carried out using CD4+ T cells sorted from blood. The receptors were sampled from a young woman in good health. Both conserved end residues are part of each CDR3. D genes are given only for firm matches. The size of a clone is reported for some rows only, either as once, few or many, or as a class for expanded clones.

d_gene,abundance,v_gene,j_gene,CDR3aa,CDR3nt
-,-,TRBV11-2,TRBJ2-5,CASRKIGYQETQYF,TGTGCCAGCAGAAAGATCGGGTACCAAGAGACCCAGTACTTC
TRBD1,-,TRBV24-1,TRBJ2-1,CATSDFSGTGVGNEQFF,TGTGCCACCAGTGATTTTTCCGGGACAGGGGTAGGGAATGAGCAGTTCTTC
TRBD1,-,TRBV29-1,TRBJ2-4,CSVGGDRMKNIQYF,TGCAGCGTTGGGGGGGACAGGATGAAAAACATTCAGTACTTC
-,-,TRBV20-1,TRBJ2-4,CSARDLLWGPAFF,TGCAGTGCTAGAGACTTGCTCTGGGGTCCTGCGTTCTTC
-,-,TRBV9,TRBJ2-7,CASSVATRGYEQYF,TGTGCCAGCAGCGTAGCTACTAGGGGCTACGAGCAGTACTTC
TRBD2,-,TRBV3-1,TRBJ2-7,CACSSRPRGGFAEQYF,TGTGCCTGCAGCTCCCGGCCCCGGGGGGGCTTTGCCGAGCAGTACTTC
TRBD1,few,TRBV6-5,TRBJ2-3,CASSYHRDRVPDTQYF,TGTGCCAGCAGTTACCACCGGGACAGGGTGCCAGATACGCAGTATTTT
-,-,TRBV18,TRBJ2-7,CASSPGGMAEQYF,TGTGCCAGCTCACCAGGCGGGATGGCCGAGCAGTACTTC
-,few,TRBV24-1,TRBJ2-2,CATSDLGRQNTGELFF,TGTGCCACCAGTGATCTGGGACGGCAGAACACCGGGGAGCTGTTTTTT
-,few,TRBV7-3,TRBJ2-3,CASSLDRLTDTQYF,TGTGCCAGCAGCTTAGATCGGCTGACAGATACGCAGTATTTT
-,-,TRBV3-1,TRBJ2-7,CASSQRSAFREQYF,TGTGCCAGCAGCCAACGGTCTGCGTTTCGCGAGCAGTACTTC
-,-,TRBV7-2,TRBJ1-3,CASSKQSSGNTIYF,TGTGCCAGCAGTAAACAGAGCTCTGGAAACACCATATATTTT
-,-,TRBV5-1,TRBJ2-7,CASSPQGRAYEQYF,TGCGCCAGCAGCCCACAGGGGAGGGCCTACGAGCAGTACTTC
TRBD1,few,TRBV3-1,TRBJ2-4,CASSHRTGGENIQYF,TGTGCCAGCAGCCATCGGACAGGGGGCGAAAACATTCAGTACTTC
-,-,TRBV6-2/TRBV6-3,TRBJ1-2,CASSRPDGNNYGYTF,TGTGCCAGCAGCCGCCCGGACGGGAATAACTATGGCTACACCTTC
-,-,TRBV12-5,TRBJ1-2,CASGFRGFSYGYTF,TGTGCTAGTGGTTTTAGGGGGTTTAGCTATGGCTACACCTTC
-,few,TRBV11-2,TRBJ2-1,CASSPSGSLSYNEQFF,TGTGCCAGCAGCCCGTCCGGGAGCCTCTCCTACAATGAGCAGTTCTTC
-,-,TRBV27,TRBJ1-5,CASEGPLTGIGVSNQPQHF,TGTGCCAGCGAGGGGCCTCTAACAGGGATAGGGGTTAGCAATCAGCCCCAGCATTTT
TRBD1,few,TRBV7-9,TRBJ2-7,CASSWDGQGGEQYF,TGTGCCAGCAGCTGGGACGGACAGGGAGGAGAGCAGTACTTC
-,few,TRBV6-2/TRBV6-3,TRBJ2-7,CASSDRGMEQYF,TGTGCCAGCAGTGACCGAGGGATGGAGCAGTACTTC
-,few,TRBV7-2,TRBJ2-3,CASSLESTQYF,TGTGCCAGCAGCTTAGAATCCACGCAGTATTTT
TRBD2,few,TRBV11-2,TRBJ2-3,CASSSLTSGGATDTQYF,TGTGCCAGCAGCTCGTTGACTAGCGGGGGGGCGACAGATACGCAGTATTTT
-,few,TRBV24-1,TRBJ2-5,CATSDSRLETQYF,TGTGCCACCAGTGATTCCCGTCTGGAGACCCAGTACTTC
-,many,TRBV7-9,TRBJ1-6,CASSPTSGPAPLHF,TGTGCCAGCAGCCCTACTAGTGGGCCGGCTCCCCTCCACTTT
TRBD1,few,TRBV19,TRBJ2-7,CASSGHGDSQAEQYF,TGTGCCAGTAGTGGCCACGGGGACAGCCAGGCCGAGCAGTACTTC
-,-,TRBV7-7,TRBJ2-1,CASSLGGLKDSSNEQFF,TGTGCTAGCAGCTTAGGGGGATTGAAGGACAGTTCCAATGAGCAGTTCTTC
TRBD1,few,TRBV6-1,TRBJ1-1,CASRLKWDSNTEAFF,TGTGCCAGCAGGCTAAAGTGGGACAGCAACACTGAAGCTTTCTTT
TRBD2,few,TRBV20-1,TRBJ2-3,CSARGLAGAPTDTQYF,TGCAGTGCTAGAGGACTAGCGGGCGCTCCCACAGATACGCAGTATTTT
TRBD2,-,TRBV27,TRBJ2-1,CASSFRAGAPPANEQFF,TGTGCCAGCAGTTTCAGGGCGGGAGCCCCCCCGGCCAATGAGCAGTTCTTC
TRBD1,many,TRBV5-1,TRBJ2-5,CASSLRQGIETQYF,TGCGCCAGCAGCTTACGACAGGGTATTGAGACCCAGTACTTC
TRBD1,-,TRBV7-9,TRBJ1-2,CASSWGTGGLNYGYTF,TGTGCCAGCAGCTGGGGGACAGGGGGCCTTAACTATGGCTACACCTTC
TRBD1,few,TRBV7-2,TRBJ1-2,CASSGFRGRSYGYTF,TGTGCCAGCAGCGGCTTTAGGGGGCGCAGCTATGGCTACACCTTC
-,-,TRBV3-1,TRBJ1-2,CASSQDWDDSYGYTF,TGTGCCAGCAGCCAAGATTGGGACGATTCTTATGGCTACACCTTC
TRBD2,-,TRBV28,TRBJ2-7,CASSLVSSGGSYEQYF,TGTGCCAGCAGTTTAGTTTCTAGCGGGGGTTCCTACGAGCAGTACTTC
-,-,TRBV6-1,TRBJ2-7,CASSTGVFSEQYF,TGTGCCAGCAGCACCGGGGTTTTCTCCGAGCAGTACTTC
-,many,TRBV29-1,TRBJ2-5,CSAGHPGTQYF,TGCAGCGCCGGACACCCAGGGACCCAGTACTTC
TRBD1,-,TRBV6-1,TRBJ2-1,CASSPTGLGEQFF,TGTGCCAGCAGCCCGACAGGGCTGGGTGAGCAGTTCTTC
-,few,TRBV12-3/TRBV12-4,TRBJ1-1,CASNFWGTNTEAFF,TGTGCCAGCAACTTCTGGGGCACGAACACTGAAGCTTTCTTT
TRBD2,many,TRBV24-1,TRBJ2-3,CATSDSGLAGADTQYF,TGTGCCACCAGTGACTCCGGACTAGCGGGAGCAGATACGCAGTATTTT
TRBD1,few,TRBV28,TRBJ2-7,CASRQTGVRYEQYF,TGTGCCAGCAGACAGACAGGGGTTCGCTACGAGCAGTACTTC
-,few,TRBV6-1,TRBJ1-3,CATRRTATGNTIYF,TGTGCCACCCGGCGGACTGCGACTGGAAACACCATATATTTT
TRBD2,many,TRBV15,TRBJ2-3,CATSRGLGTDTQYF,TGTGCCACCAGCAGGGGACTAGGCACAGATACGCAGTATTTT
-,few,TRBV6-5,TRBJ2-3,CASSYRQGGSDTQYF,TGTGCCAGCAGTTACCGGCAGGGTGGGTCAGATACGCAGTATTTT
-,-,TRBV20-1,TRBJ2-5,CSLLGRETQYF,TGCAGTCTCCTCGGGCGAGAGACCCAGTACTTC
TRBD2,-,TRBV11-2,TRBJ2-5,CASSFGSGGAKTQYF,TGTGCCAGCAGCTTTGGTAGCGGGGGGGCGAAGACCCAGTACTTC
TRBD1,few,TRBV29-1,TRBJ2-7,CSASLGTGGYEQYF,TGCAGCGCCTCCCTCGGGACAGGGGGGTACGAGCAGTACTTC
TRBD2,few,TRBV7-9,TRBJ2-3,CASSRTSHGGDTQYF,TGTGCCAGCAGCCGGACTAGCCATGGGGGAGATACGCAGTATTTT